This T cell receptor (beta chain) comes out of a study of T cell responses to AZD1222 COVID-19 vaccine (dated by TCRdb to about 2021). Background on the whole study: TCR sequencing was performed for over 230 trial participants, of whom about 200 were given two doses of AZD1222 and approximately 25 were given two doses of MenACWY control vaccine. Enrollment into the trials was organized by age into subgroups of 18-55, 56-69 and 70-plus years, and those subgroups contained roughly 150, 30 and 60 TCR-sequenced participants, respectively. Study-level results and caveats: Nearly half of unique spike-specific TCRs reportedly recognized epitopes outside regions mutated in the B.1.351 and B.1.1.7 variants. The 56-69-year group was small, and its depth increase did not reach significance, likely because of low power. Participants were mostly white British, with more females than males. The authors suggested clonal diversity may have been underestimated. After two AZD1222 doses, both the breadth and the depth of spike-specific TCRs were significantly higher than at day 0 and than in MenACWY recipients. Because no day 14 peak-response samples were available, the repertoires could be characterized only after the peak T cell response. CD4 TCRs associated with the vaccine covered the entire spike protein, and the dominant responses were in regions 160-218 and 743-854. Only five or six AZD1222 recipients were SARS-CoV-2 seropositive at baseline, limiting conclusions about previously exposed vaccinees.

CDR1 and CDR2, looked up from the germline V gene (reference sequence), are MNHEY and SMNVEV. V lost 2 bases and J lost 5 bases; the stretch between them is 10 bases long. The CDR3 holds 14 amino acids from the cysteine to the phenylalanine. Kept here is only the CDR3 DNA, which spans 42 bases and is read in frame from base 1. Turning to this clone: Its antigen target is currently unknown. No base qualities exist here, and no much larger clone lies one base off it.

The CDR3 regions of human TCRbeta chains were analyzed by immunosequencing. As for the authors' bioinformatics: TCRs in the repertoires were compared against a reference library of SARS-CoV-2-specific TCRs that had been generated with the MIRA antigen-specificity platform. Breadth was defined as the fraction of unique TCRs that were SARS-CoV-2-associated, and depth was defined as the fraction of total T cells that were SARS-CoV-2-associated. Each spike-specific TCR was assigned to its reactive spike region and to a CD4 or CD8 class using the MIRA data. Log10-transformed breadth and depth values were compared by one-way ANOVA with Sidak's multiple comparisons tests. Entries here come from immuneACCESS through TCRdb and include only in-frame sequences with V and J called. Some clones fail to appear in such tables; in the studies checked, an unresolved V gene covers under half of the shortfall, and the cause of the remainder is unknown. V, J and clone size derive from that table, while D and trimming were established from the DNA sequence. The table for this sample lists tens of thousands of clones; around 88% of them were counted only once. The ten largest clones add up to under 14% of the sample.

This sample's time point label indicates: about 28 days (+/-7) after the second vaccine dose. AZD1222 recipients with second doses at about 4 weeks or about 12 weeks were pooled, because spike-specific TCR depth and breadth did not differ between schedules. The vaccinee samples were drawn from two UK trials, COV001 and COV002, one of which was a single-blind randomized controlled phase 2/3 trial testing AZD1222 (ChAdOx1 nCoV-19) in healthy adults. For TCRbeta chain sequencing, PBMC samples from trial participants were taken at day 0 and at day 28 after the second dose. The V gene is TRBV27 and the J gene is TRBJ1-5, with the D gene call left open. The origin of this receptor is an adult who received the AZD1222 COVID-19 vaccine. The material sequenced was peripheral blood, taken 28 days after the second AZD1222 dose. The CDR3 loop reads CASSLEGGDQPQHF. The DNA reads as follows: TGTGCCAGCAGTTTAGAGGGAGGCGATCAGCCCCAGCATTTT.